The entry below describes one TCR beta chain. Its antigen is unidentified. The ends lost 3 bases at V and 5 bases at J; junction bases unmatched: 9. The CDR3 is made up of 15 amino acids. The germline V gene encodes CDR1 SGHTA and CDR2 FQGNSA. The use of a sample-barcoded 5' primer and a J-beta primer mix characterized a second PCR of roughly 6 to 11 cycles. TCRdb re-analysed the 5' RACE reads in MiXCR, keeping a single row per CDR3 protein. The sample includes approximately 1,000,000 distinct CDR3 sequences, 35% to 40% seen only once; the top ten take around 14%. The entry originates in a study of blood T cells in healthy people across ages. Study-wide results and caveats: Fewer expanded clones and more diversity marked long-lived versus aged donors. With donor CMV status unknown, expanded clonotype changes were possibly confounded. Naive T cell percentage showed a strong correlation with the diversity of TCR beta.

Material for sequencing was blood. The chain combines TRBV7-2 with TRBJ1-1; 7 nucleotides match TRBD1. The source is a man aged 18-30 years in good health. The CDR3 DNA is TGTGCCAGCAGCTTTGCAGGGGGTGATGGAACTGAAGCTTTCTTT. Encoded protein: CASSFAGGDGTEAFF.